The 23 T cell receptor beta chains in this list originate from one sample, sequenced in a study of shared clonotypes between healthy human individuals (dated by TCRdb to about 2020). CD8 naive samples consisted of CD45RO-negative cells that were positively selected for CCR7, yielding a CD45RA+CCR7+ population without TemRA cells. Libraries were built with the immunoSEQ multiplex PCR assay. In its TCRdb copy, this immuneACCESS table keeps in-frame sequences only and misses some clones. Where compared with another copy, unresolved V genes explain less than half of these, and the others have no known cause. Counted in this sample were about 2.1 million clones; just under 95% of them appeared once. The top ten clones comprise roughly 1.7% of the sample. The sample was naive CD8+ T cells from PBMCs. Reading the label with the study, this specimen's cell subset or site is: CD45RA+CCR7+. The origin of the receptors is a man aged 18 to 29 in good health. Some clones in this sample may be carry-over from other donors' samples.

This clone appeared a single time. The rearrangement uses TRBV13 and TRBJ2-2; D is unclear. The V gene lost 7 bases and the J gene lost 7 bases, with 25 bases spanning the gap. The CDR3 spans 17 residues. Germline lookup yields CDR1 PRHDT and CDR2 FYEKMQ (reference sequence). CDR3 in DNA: TGTGCCAGCACCTCAGGAGCTCGCCGTCCTCCTAGCGGGGAGCTGTTTTTT. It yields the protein CASTSGARRPPSGELFF.

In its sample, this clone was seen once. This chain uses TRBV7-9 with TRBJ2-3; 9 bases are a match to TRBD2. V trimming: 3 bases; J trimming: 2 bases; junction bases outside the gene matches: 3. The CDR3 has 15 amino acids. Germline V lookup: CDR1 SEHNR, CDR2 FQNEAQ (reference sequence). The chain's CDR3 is CASSFSGLATDTQYF. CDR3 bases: TGTGCCAGCAGCTTCTCGGGACTAGCCACAGATACGCAGTATTTT.

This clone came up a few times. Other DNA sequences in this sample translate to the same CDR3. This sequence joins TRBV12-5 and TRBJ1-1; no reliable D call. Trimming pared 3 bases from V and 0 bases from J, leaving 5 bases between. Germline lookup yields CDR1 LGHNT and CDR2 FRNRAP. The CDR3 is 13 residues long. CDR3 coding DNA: TGTGCTAGTGGTTTTGGGTTGAACACTGAAGCTTTCTTT. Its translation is CASGFGLNTEAFF.

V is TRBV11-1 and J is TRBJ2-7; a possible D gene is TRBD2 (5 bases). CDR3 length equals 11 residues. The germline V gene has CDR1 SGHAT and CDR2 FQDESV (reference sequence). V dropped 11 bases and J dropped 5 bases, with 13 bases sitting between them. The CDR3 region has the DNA TGTGCCTCTGCCCGGGGTGACGAGCAGTACTTC. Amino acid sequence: CASARGDEQYF.

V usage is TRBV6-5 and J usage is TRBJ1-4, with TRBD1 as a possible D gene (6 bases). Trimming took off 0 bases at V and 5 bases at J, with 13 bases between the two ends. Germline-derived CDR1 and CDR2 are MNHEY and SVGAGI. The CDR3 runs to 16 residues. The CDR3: CASSYSGGRKNEKLFF. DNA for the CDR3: TGTGCCAGCAGTTACTCCGGGGGGCGAAAGAATGAAAAACTGTTTTTT.

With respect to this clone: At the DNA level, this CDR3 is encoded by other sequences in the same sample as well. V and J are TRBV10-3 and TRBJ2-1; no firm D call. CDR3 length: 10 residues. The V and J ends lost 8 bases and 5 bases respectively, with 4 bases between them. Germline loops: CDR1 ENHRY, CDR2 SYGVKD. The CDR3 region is CAIGDNEQFF. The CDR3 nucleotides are TGTGCCATCGGGGACAATGAGCAGTTCTTC.

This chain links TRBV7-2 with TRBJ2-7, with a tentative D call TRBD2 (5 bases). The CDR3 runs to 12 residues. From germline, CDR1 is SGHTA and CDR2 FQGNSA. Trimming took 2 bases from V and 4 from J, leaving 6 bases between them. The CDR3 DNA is TGTGCCAGCAGCTTACCGGGGTACGAGCAGTACTTC. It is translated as CASSLPGYEQYF.

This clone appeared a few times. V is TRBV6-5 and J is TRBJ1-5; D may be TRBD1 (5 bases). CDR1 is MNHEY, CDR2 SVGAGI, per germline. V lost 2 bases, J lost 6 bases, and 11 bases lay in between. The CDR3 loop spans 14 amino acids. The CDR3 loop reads CASSYRGGGQPQHF. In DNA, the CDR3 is TGTGCCAGCAGTTACAGGGGCGGTGGTCAGCCCCAGCATTTT.

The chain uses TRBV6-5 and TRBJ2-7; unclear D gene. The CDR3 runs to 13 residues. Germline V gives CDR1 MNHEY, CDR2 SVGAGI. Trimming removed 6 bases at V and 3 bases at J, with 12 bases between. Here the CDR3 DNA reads TGTGCCAGCAGCCCCCGAAACGGCTACGAGCAGTACTTC. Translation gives CASSPRNGYEQYF.

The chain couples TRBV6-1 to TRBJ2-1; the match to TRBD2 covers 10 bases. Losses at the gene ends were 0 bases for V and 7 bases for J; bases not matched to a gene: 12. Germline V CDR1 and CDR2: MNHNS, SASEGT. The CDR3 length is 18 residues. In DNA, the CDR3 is TGTGCCAGCAGTGAAGCACCTGGTAGCGGGAGGTTGTGGAATGAGCAGTTCTTC. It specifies CASSEAPGSGRLWNEQFF.

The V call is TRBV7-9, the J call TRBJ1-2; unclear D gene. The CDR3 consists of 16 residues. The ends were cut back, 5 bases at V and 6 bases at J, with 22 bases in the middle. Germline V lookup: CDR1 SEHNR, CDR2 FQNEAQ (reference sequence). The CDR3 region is CASSPNMSPPVDGYTF. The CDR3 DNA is TGTGCCAGCAGCCCCAACATGAGTCCGCCGGTCGATGGCTACACCTTC.

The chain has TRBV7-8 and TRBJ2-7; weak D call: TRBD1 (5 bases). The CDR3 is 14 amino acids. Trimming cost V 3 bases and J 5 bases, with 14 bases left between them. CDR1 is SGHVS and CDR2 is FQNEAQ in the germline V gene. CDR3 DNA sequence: TGTGCCAGCAGCTTCAGGGTTGAGTCGGACGAGCAGTACTTC. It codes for CASSFRVESDEQYF.

Written as DNA, the CDR3 is TGTGCCAGCAGCGCCTCCCCGGGGGCCGAAAATGAAAAACTGTTTTTT. It specifies CASSASPGAENEKLFF. The chain has TRBV7-6 and TRBJ1-4; D possibly corresponds to TRBD1 (6 bases). Per the germline V gene, CDR1 is SGHVS and CDR2 is FNYEAQ. Between the trimmed V and J ends, which lost 5 bases and 5 bases, there was a span of 18 bases. This CDR3 has 16 residues. The full variable domain, with the rest looked up from reference TRBV7-6 and TRBJ1-4, is GAGVSQSPRYKVTKRGQDVALRCDPISGHVSLYWYRQALGQGPEFLTYFNYEAQQDKSGLPNDRFSAERPEGSISTLTIQRTEQRDSAMYRCASSASPGAENEKLFFGSGTQLSVL.

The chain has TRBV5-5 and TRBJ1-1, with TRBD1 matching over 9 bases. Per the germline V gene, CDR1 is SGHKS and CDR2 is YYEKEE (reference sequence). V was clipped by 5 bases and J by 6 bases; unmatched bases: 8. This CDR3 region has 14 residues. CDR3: CASRYGTGPSEAFF. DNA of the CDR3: TGTGCCAGCAGATACGGGACAGGGCCCTCTGAAGCTTTCTTT.

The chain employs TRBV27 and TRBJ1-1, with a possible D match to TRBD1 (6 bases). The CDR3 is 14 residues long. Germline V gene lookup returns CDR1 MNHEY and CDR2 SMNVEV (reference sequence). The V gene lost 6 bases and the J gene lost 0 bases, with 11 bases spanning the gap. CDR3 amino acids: CASSSGTMNTEAFF. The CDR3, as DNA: TGTGCCAGCAGCTCCGGGACAATGAACACTGAAGCTTTCTTT.

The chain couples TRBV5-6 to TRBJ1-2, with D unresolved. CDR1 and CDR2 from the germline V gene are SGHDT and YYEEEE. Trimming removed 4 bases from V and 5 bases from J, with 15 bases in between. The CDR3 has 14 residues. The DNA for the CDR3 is TGTGCCAGCAGCCCCGGGCGCAGTTTGTATGGCTACACCTTC. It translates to CASSPGRSLYGYTF.

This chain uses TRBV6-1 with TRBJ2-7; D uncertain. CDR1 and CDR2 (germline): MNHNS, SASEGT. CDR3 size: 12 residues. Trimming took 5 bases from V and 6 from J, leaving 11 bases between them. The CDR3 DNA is TGTGCCAGCAGTCCAAACTTCCTCGAGCAGTACTTC. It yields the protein CASSPNFLEQYF.

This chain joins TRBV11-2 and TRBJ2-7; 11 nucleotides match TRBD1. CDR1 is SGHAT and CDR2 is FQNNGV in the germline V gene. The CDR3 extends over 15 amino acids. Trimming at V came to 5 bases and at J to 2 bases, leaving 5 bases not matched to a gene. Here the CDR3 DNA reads TGTGCCAGCAGCCCGCGGACAGGGGGCCCCTACGAGCAGTACTTC. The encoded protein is CASSPRTGGPYEQYF.

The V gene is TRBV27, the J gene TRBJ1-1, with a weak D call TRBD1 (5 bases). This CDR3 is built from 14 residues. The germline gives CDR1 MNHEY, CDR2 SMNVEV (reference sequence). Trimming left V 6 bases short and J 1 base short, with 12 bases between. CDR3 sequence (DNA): TGTGCCAGCAGATCACCGGGACGGAACACTGAAGCTTTCTTT. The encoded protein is CASRSPGRNTEAFF.

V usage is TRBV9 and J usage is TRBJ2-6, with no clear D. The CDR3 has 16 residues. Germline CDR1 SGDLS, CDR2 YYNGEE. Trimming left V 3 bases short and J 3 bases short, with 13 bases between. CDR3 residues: CASSEMQGIGANVLTF. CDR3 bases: TGTGCCAGCAGCGAGATGCAAGGAATTGGGGCCAACGTCCTGACTTTC.

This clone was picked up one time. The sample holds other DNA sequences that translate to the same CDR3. In DNA, the CDR3 is TGTGCCAGCAGTGCGGTGGGCGGGAGATACGAGCAGTACTTC. This translates into CASSAVGGRYEQYF. The chain carries TRBV2 and TRBJ2-7; 7 nucleotides agree with TRBD2. Trimming cost V 4 bases and J 4 bases; bases outside gene matches: 7. CDR1 is SNHLY, CDR2 FYNNEI, per germline. The CDR3 has 14 residues. Combining the CDR3 with reference TRBV2 and TRBJ2-7 gives the whole variable domain EPEVTQTPSHQVTQMGQEVILRCVPISNHLYFYWYRQILGQKVEFLVSFYNNEISEKSEIFDDQFSVERPDGSNFTLKIRSTKLEDSAMYFCASSAVGGRYEQYFGPGTRLTVT.

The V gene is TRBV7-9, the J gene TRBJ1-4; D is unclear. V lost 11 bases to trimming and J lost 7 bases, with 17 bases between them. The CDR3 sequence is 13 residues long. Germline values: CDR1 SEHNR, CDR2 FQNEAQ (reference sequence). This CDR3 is CAATDNPFEKLFF. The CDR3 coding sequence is TGTGCCGCCACAGACAACCCGTTTGAAAAACTGTTTTTT.

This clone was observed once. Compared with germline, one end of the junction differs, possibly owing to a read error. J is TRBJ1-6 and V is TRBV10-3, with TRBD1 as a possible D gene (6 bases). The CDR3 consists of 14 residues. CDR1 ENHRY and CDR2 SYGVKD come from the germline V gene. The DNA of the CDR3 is TGTGCCATCACTGAGGAGACAGGAGGGTCACCCCTCCACTTT. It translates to CAITEETGGSPLHF.